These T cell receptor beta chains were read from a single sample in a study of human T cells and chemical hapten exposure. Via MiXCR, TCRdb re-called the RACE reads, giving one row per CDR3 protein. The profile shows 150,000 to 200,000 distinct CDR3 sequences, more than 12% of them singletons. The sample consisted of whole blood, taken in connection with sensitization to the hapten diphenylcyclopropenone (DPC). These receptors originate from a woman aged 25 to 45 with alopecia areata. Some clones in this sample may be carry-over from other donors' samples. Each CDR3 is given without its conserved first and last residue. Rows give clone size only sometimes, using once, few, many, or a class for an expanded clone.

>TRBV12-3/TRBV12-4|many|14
ASSLNRGQVSPEQY
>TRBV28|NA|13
ASSFAGRAGNTIY
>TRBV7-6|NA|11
ASSLKTTNEQF
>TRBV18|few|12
ASSPPAETYEQY
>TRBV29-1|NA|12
SVDGTGFFNEQF
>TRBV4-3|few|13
ASSQNRLVGVGYT
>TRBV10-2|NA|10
ASSESKSPLH
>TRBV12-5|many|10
ASGPSYGTNI
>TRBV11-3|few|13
ASSLEGQGSGELF
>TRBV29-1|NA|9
SATDQETQY
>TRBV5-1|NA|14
ASSLVRDRGTYEQY
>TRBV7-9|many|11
ASSSAGNSPLH
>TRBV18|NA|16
ASSPTAPSDSMNTEAF
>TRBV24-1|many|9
ATSDRTGYT